The entry below describes one T cell receptor (beta chain). Primers for the PCR totalled 60 Vbeta and 13 Jbeta. Clones were sequenced by immunoSEQ multiplex PCR, and TCRdb holds only the in-frame ones, with some missing. This table holds 81,000 or so clones, 62% found once. The data are from a study of cytomegalovirus exposure and HLA in healthy donors. Germline-derived CDR1 and CDR2 are SGHKS and YYEKEE (reference sequence). Trimming shortened V by 4 bases and J by 6 bases, and 16 bases separated the two germline ends. The CDR3 length is 15 residues. Sequencing input: PBMCs. The chain joins TRBV5-5 to TRBJ1-4; D is uncertain. The clonotype comes from a woman in her 30s in good health and CMV-seropositive. The CDR3 here is CASSQSAGSYEKLFF. CDR3 nucleotide sequence: TGTGCCAGCAGCCAATCCGCGGGGTCGTATGAAAAACTGTTTTTT.